The T cell receptor (beta chain) under discussion was sequenced for a study of CD8 T cells in Susac syndrome. Reverse transcription of roughly 0.45 to 1 ug RNA used random hexamers. TCRdb re-called the immunoSEQ multiplex PCR reads with MiXCR, one entry per CDR3 protein. The repertoire consists of roughly 140,000 distinct CDR3 sequences, with about 95% occurring once and the leading ten covering roughly 0.16%. TEMRA cells were FACS-enriched, with CD8+ and CD4+ T cells isolated negatively. This clonotype was seen only once. What was sequenced was CD8+ T cells from PBMCs. This TCR was recovered from a human donor with multiple sclerosis.

The CDR3 sequence is CASSLGYGYTYEQYF. The CDR3 coding sequence is TGTGCCAGCAGCTTAGGCTACGGATACACCTACGAGCAGTACTTC. The chain is built from TRBV7-6 and TRBJ2-7, with D unresolved. The CDR3 contains 15 residues. CDR1 is SGHVS and CDR2 is FNYEAQ in the germline V gene. Trimming removed 1 base at V and 2 bases at J, with 12 bases between.